A single TCR beta chain is shown here with its context. Its antigen is unidentified. Germline V gene lookup returns CDR1 SGHRS and CDR2 YFSETQ. The J segment lost 0 bases and the V segment lost 0 bases, leaving 6 bases of the junction unmatched. CDR3 length: 18 residues. The record originates from a study of cytomegalovirus exposure and HLA in healthy donors. Notes on the study in general: Among donors in an Asian-associated ancestry cluster, a later analysis reportedly found fewer N-insertions than the roughly 650-donor mean.

The PCR used 60 Vbeta and 13 Jbeta primers. Clones were read by immunoSEQ multiplex PCR, and TCRdb kept only the in-frame ones, dropping some. The data show 110,000 to 150,000 clones, about 74% seen once. Sequenced input: PBMCs. This chain uses TRBV5-1 with TRBJ2-6; 7 bases fit TRBD1. This clonotype originated in a woman aged 40-49 years in good health and CMV-seronegative. The CDR3, as DNA: TGCGCCAGCAGCTTGGGATGGGACAGCATCTCTGGGGCCAACGTCCTGACTTTC. This codes for CASSLGWDSISGANVLTF.